This T cell receptor (beta chain) comes out of a study of T cell responses to AZD1222 COVID-19 vaccine. There are 16 residues in the CDR3. CDR1 is SGHTA, CDR2 FQGNSA, per germline. Trimming pared 2 bases from V and 2 bases from J, leaving 13 bases between. The protocol was immunoSEQ multiplex PCR, while the TCRdb copy is restricted to in-frame clones and leaves out a portion. The top ten hold about 3.8% of the sample, which has approximately 150,000 clones, about 90% seen once. Study-wide results and limits: Clonal diversity was possibly underestimated, and the donors were mostly white British, with more females. Vaccine-associated CD4 TCRs spanned spike, dominant at 160-218 and 743-854.

Worth noting for this clone: Its antigen is unknown.

The clonotype was recovered from an adult who received the AZD1222 COVID-19 vaccine. The rearrangement joins TRBV7-2 to TRBJ1-5; possibly TRBD1 for D (5 bases). Source: peripheral blood, taken 28 days after the second AZD1222 dose. Here the CDR3 reads CASSLWGDSGNQPQHF. CDR3 DNA: TGTGCCAGCAGCTTATGGGGGGATAGCGGCAATCAGCCCCAGCATTTT.